This T cell receptor beta chain was identified in a study of beta chain features in type 1 diabetes. TCRB transcripts that were expressed got sequenced, as all of the isolated RNA had been reverse transcribed. The repertoire was sequenced with immunoSEQ multiplex PCR; TCRdb's copy has only in-frame clones and lacks some. There are 40,000 to 65,000 clones in the sample; 55% to 80% occur only once, and 0.25% to 0.35% lies in the top ten. General observations from the study: Among patients with Type 1 diabetes, TCRB CDR3s were moderately but significantly shorter in every one of the four CD4+ subsets.

In the case of this clone: What it binds is unknown.

The CDR3 runs to 13 residues. With V trimmed by 5 bases and J by 5 bases, 3 bases remained unmatched. The V gene's germline CDR1 is GTSNPN and CDR2 SVGIG (reference sequence). The sequence came from a woman between 25 and 40 years old with type 1 diabetes. V gene TRBV30 combines with J gene TRBJ1-5; 10 positions match TRBD1. The sequencing sample was made of stem cell memory CD4+ T cells from blood. CDR3 sequence: CAWAGTGDQPQHF. The CDR3 nucleotides read TGTGCCTGGGCCGGGACAGGGGATCAGCCCCAGCATTTT.